Below are 30 T cell receptor beta chains sequenced from a single sample in a study of human T cells and chemical hapten exposure. In TCRdb, the RACE reads were re-called with MiXCR into one record per CDR3 protein. The sample records about 82,000 distinct CDR3 sequences, 10% to 15% being singletons. This sample's time point: patch test 3, about 24 weeks after DPC sensitization. Stated treatment: therapeutic diphenylcyclopropenone sensitization with weekly scalp DPC. The sequencing used whole blood, collected in connection with sensitization to the hapten diphenylcyclopropenone (DPC). These TCRs come from a woman aged 50 to 65 with alopecia areata. Some clones in this sample may be carry-over from other donors' samples.

The gene calls are TRBV10-2 and TRBJ1-1; D uncertain. The CDR3 length is 12 residues. Germline CDR1 is WSHSY and CDR2 is SAAADI. Trimming took 6 bases from V and 2 from J, leaving 7 bases between them. The CDR3 protein is CASRDGNTEAFF. The CDR3, as DNA: TGCGCCAGCAGGGACGGAAACACTGAAGCTTTCTTT.

Only a few counts were recorded for this clonotype. V and J are TRBV7-7 and TRBJ2-1; 7 bases map to TRBD2. After removal of 5 bases from V and 8 bases from J, the junction contained 9 bases not matched to a gene. The germline V gene has CDR1 SSHAT and CDR2 FNYEAQ (reference sequence). The CDR3 consists of 14 residues. CDR3 sequence reads: CASSQGLPGDEQFF. The CDR3 coding sequence is TGTGCCAGCAGCCAGGGACTACCGGGAGATGAGCAGTTCTTC.

This clonotype has more than one count but fewer than ten. The rearrangement joins TRBV4-2 to TRBJ1-6; no clear D. This CDR3 contains 13 residues. Trimming cost V 0 bases and J 10 bases, with 7 bases left between them. CDR1 LGHNA and CDR2 YNFKEQ come from the germline V gene. The chain's CDR3 is CASSQESSSPLHF. The CDR3 coding sequence is TGTGCCAGCAGCCAAGAGTCATCGTCACCCCTCCACTTT.

The J gene is TRBJ2-7, the V gene TRBV12-3 or TRBV12-4; TRBD2 matches 10 bases. The CDR3 sequence is 13 residues long. Losses at the gene ends were 10 bases for V and 2 bases for J; bases not matched to a gene: 5. CDR3 sequence reads: CATTSGTAYEQYF. CDR3 coding DNA: TGTGCCACCACTAGCGGGACCGCCTACGAGCAGTACTTC.

This clonotype has at least ten counts. The rearrangement links TRBV27 to TRBJ2-7; D gene uncertain. Germline CDR1 reads MNHEY; CDR2 reads SMNVEV (reference sequence). V shed 2 bases and J shed 5 bases, with 13 bases lying between them. The CDR3 totals 14 residues. The DNA for the CDR3 is TGTGCCAGCAGTTTAGTGGCCAGGAGAAACGAGCAGTACTTC. It specifies CASSLVARRNEQYF.

This clonotype was counted between two and nine times. This chain joins TRBV21-1 and TRBJ2-7. TRBV21-1 is listed as a pseudogene. This CDR3 spans 13 amino acids. In DNA, the CDR3 is TGTGCCAGCAGCAAGGTCCAGAACTACGAGCAGTACTTC. The encoded protein is CASSKVQNYEQYF.

The chain carries TRBV29-1 and TRBJ2-1, with a possible D match to TRBD2 (6 bases). Germline CDR1 reads SQVTM; CDR2 reads ANQGSEA. Trimming left V 2 bases short and J 5 bases short, with 22 bases between. This CDR3 region has 17 residues. CDR3 in DNA: TGCAGCGTTGAATGGCGCTTTGAGCGGGTGCAGAACAATGAGCAGTTCTTC. Amino acids: CSVEWRFERVQNNEQFF.

This rearrangement joins TRBV20-1 to TRBJ1-5; D not certain. The CDR3 runs to 16 residues. From germline, CDR1 is DFQATT and CDR2 SNEGSKA (reference sequence). Trimming left V 0 bases short and J 2 bases short, with 14 bases between. The DNA of the CDR3 is TGCAGTGCTAGAGATCTAACCCTAGGAGGCAATCAGCCCCAGCATTTT. Residues: CSARDLTLGGNQPQHF.

The chain links TRBV19 to TRBJ1-1; the D gene is possibly TRBD1 (5 bases). Germline V gene sequence: CDR1 LNHDA, CDR2 SQIVND (reference sequence). The germline V and J ends were trimmed by 7 bases and 4 bases, with 13 bases remaining between them. The CDR3 covers 13 residues. The CDR3 is CASMVPGVTEAFF. The CDR3 coding sequence is TGTGCCAGTATGGTCCCGGGGGTCACTGAAGCTTTCTTT.

This clonotype has only a few counts. J is TRBJ1-5 and V is TRBV10-3, with 8 bases that match TRBD1. The germline gives CDR1 ENHRY, CDR2 SYGVKD. V was pared by 10 bases and J by 6 bases, with 11 bases of the junction left unmatched. CDR3 length: 14 amino acids. This CDR3 is CATGGQGSGQPQHF. The CDR3 nucleotides are TGTGCCACGGGCGGACAGGGAAGTGGTCAGCCCCAGCATTTT.

The chain combines TRBV15 with TRBJ1-5; D remains unclear. Trimming stripped 0 bases from V and 8 bases from J, with 14 bases between. CDR1 and CDR2 from the germline V gene are LNHNV and YYDKDF (reference sequence). The CDR3 sequence is 15 residues long. Here the CDR3 reads CATSRDRAGAKPQHF. The DNA for the CDR3 is TGTGCCACCAGCAGAGATCGGGCAGGAGCGAAGCCCCAGCATTTT.

The V gene is TRBV3-1, the J gene TRBJ2-1; TRBD2 is a possible D gene (11 bases). The CDR3 contains 15 residues. Germline-derived CDR1 and CDR2 are LGHDT and YNNKEL (reference sequence). V was cut by 4 bases and J by 7 bases, with 17 bases left in between. The CDR3 sequence: CASSRLAGQGNEQFF. DNA for the CDR3: TGTGCCAGCAGCCGACTAGCGGGACAGGGGAATGAGCAGTTCTTC.

The V and J genes are TRBV10-2 and TRBJ2-5; 8 bases are a match to TRBD1. Germline trimming cut 6 bases from V and 10 bases from J; bases unmatched to any gene: 16. There are 15 residues in the CDR3. Germline V gene data show CDR1 as WSHSY and CDR2 as SAAADI. CDR3 DNA: TGCGCCAGCAGCCCCCTTTTACAGGGGGTGGGGGACCAGTACTTC. This sequence encodes CASSPLLQGVGDQYF.

This clonotype has a count of ten or more. V and J are TRBV28 and TRBJ1-5; D call uncertain. The CDR3 has 16 residues. CDR1 MDHEN and CDR2 SYDVKM come from the germline V gene. Trimming pared 3 bases from V and 0 bases from J, leaving 12 bases between. The DNA of the CDR3 is TGTGCCAGCAGTTTTACAGATTTTTATAGCAATCAGCCCCAGCATTTT. Amino acids: CASSFTDFYSNQPQHF.

The chain uses TRBV9 and TRBJ2-2; 11 bases match TRBD2. J gave up 5 bases and V 3 bases, and 15 bases lay outside the gene matches. The CDR3 is 19 amino acids. The germline V gene has CDR1 SGDLS and CDR2 YYNGEE. Written as DNA, the CDR3 is TGTGCCAGCAGCGCTCGAGGAGGACGACTAGCGGGACTGACCGGGGAGCTGTTTTTT. Amino acid sequence: CASSARGGRLAGLTGELFF.

The J gene is TRBJ2-6, the V gene TRBV4-2, with D perhaps matching TRBD1 or TRBD2 (5 bases each). With 0 bases removed from V and 2 bases from J, the gap between germline ends came to 11 bases. This CDR3 region has 17 residues. The germline gives CDR1 LGHNA, CDR2 YNFKEQ. In DNA form, the CDR3 reads TGTGCCAGCAGCCAAGATCAGGTGGGGGCTGGGGCCAACGTCCTGACTTTC. Its protein product is CASSQDQVGAGANVLTF.

This clonotype was picked up a small number of times. The CDR3 nucleotides read TGTGCCAGTAGCGACAGGGCCAATGAGCAGTTCTTC. This encodes CASSDRANEQFF. The chain employs TRBV19 and TRBJ2-1, with 7 bases identical to TRBD1. Germline loops: CDR1 LNHDA, CDR2 SQIVND (reference sequence). After removal of 6 bases from V and 6 bases from J, the junction contained 2 bases not matched to a gene. The CDR3 contains 12 residues.

V gene TRBV3-1 combines with J gene TRBJ1-3; D unclear. This CDR3 region has 15 residues. The V gene lost 1 base and the J gene lost 2 bases, with 9 bases spanning the gap. Germline-derived CDR1 and CDR2 are LGHDT and YNNKEL (reference sequence). The CDR3 spells CASSQGRTPGNTIYF. Here the CDR3 DNA reads TGTGCCAGCAGCCAAGGTCGCACACCTGGAAACACCATATATTTT.

The chain employs TRBV30 and TRBJ1-4; the D gene is possibly TRBD1 (6 bases). This CDR3 contains 12 residues. Germline CDR1 reads GTSNPN; CDR2 reads SVGIG (reference sequence). The V and J ends lost 5 bases and 8 bases respectively, with 12 bases between them. CDR3 coding DNA: TGTGCCTGGGCCACAGGGTTCGAAAAACTGTTTTTT. It specifies CAWATGFEKLFF. The full variable domain, in which reference TRBV30 and TRBJ1-4 provide the parts outside the CDR3, is SQTIHQWPATLVQPVGSPLSLECTVEGTSNPNLYWYRQAAGRGLQLLFYSVGIGQISSEVPQNLSASRPQDRQFILSSKKLLLSDSGFYLCAWATGFEKLFFGSGTQLSVL.

This clonotype has just a few counts. This chain links TRBV4-1 with TRBJ1-5; no reliable D call. Germline V gives CDR1 MGHRA, CDR2 YSYEKL. This CDR3 region has 16 residues. Trimming removed 0 bases from V and 9 bases from J, with 18 bases in between. CDR3 DNA sequence: TGCGCCAGCAGCCAAGAAATTCTATCCGGACTGACGCCCCAGCATTTT. Protein: CASSQEILSGLTPQHF.

This clonotype was observed many times. The rearrangement links TRBV18 to TRBJ2-1; 11 bases align to TRBD1. The CDR3 contains 14 residues. CDR1 is KGHSH, CDR2 LQKENI, per germline. The V gene end was trimmed by 3 bases and the J gene end by 8 bases; junction bases not matched to a gene: 3. CDR3 DNA: TGTGCCAGCTCACCCGGGACAGGGGGAGATGAGCAGTTCTTC. It yields the protein CASSPGTGGDEQFF. Looking up the rest from reference TRBV18 and TRBJ2-1 gives the full variable domain: NAGVMQNPRHLVRRRGQEARLRCSPMKGHSHVYWYRQLPEEGLKFMVYLQKENIIDESGMPKERFSAEFPKEGPSILRIQQVVRGDSAAYFCASSPGTGGDEQFFGPGTRLTVL.

The rearrangement links TRBV29-1 to TRBJ1-1, with no clear D. There are 12 residues in the CDR3. Germline-derived CDR1 and CDR2 are SQVTM and ANQGSEA. The V gene lost 1 base and the J gene lost 5 bases, with 8 bases spanning the gap. The CDR3 region is CSVEGSETEAFF. CDR3 sequence (DNA): TGCAGCGTTGAAGGTTCGGAAACTGAAGCTTTCTTT.

The chain joins TRBV20-1 to TRBJ2-3; D might be TRBD2 (6 bases). The CDR3 runs 16 residues. Germline loops: CDR1 DFQATT, CDR2 SNEGSKA (reference sequence). V was trimmed by 0 bases and J by 0 bases, leaving 13 bases between them. The CDR3 spells CSARDGGSASTDTQYF. The CDR3 DNA is TGCAGTGCTAGAGATGGGGGGAGCGCTAGCACAGATACGCAGTATTTT.

This clonotype was seen more than once but under ten times. The chain joins TRBV11-2 to TRBJ1-6, with 8 bases matching TRBD1. V shed 2 bases, J shed 6 bases, and the junction held 0 bases outside the gene matches. Germline V gene sequence: CDR1 SGHAT, CDR2 FQNNGV. The CDR3 is 14 amino acids. CDR3 region: CASSLTGGNSPLHF. The CDR3 DNA follows: TGTGCCAGCAGCTTAACAGGGGGTAATTCACCCCTCCACTTT.

The chain carries TRBV29-1 and TRBJ1-1; D unresolved. CDR1 is SQVTM and CDR2 is ANQGSEA in the germline V gene. The ends were cut back, 1 base at V and 10 bases at J, with 1 base in the middle. The CDR3 totals 8 residues. The CDR3 reads CSVEGAFF. The DNA for the CDR3 is TGCAGCGTTGAAGGAGCTTTCTTT.

CDR3 residues: CASRGTAQETQYF. DNA for the CDR3: TGTGCCAGCAGAGGGACAGCCCAAGAGACCCAGTACTTC. The gene calls are TRBV6-1 and TRBJ2-5; 7 bases are shared with TRBD1. V lost 6 bases to trimming and J lost 1 base; unmatched junction nucleotides: 2. Germline V gene sequence: CDR1 MNHNS, CDR2 SASEGT. This CDR3 has 13 residues.

This clonotype was seen at least ten times. The chain combines TRBV11-2 with TRBJ2-3; 14 bases are a match to TRBD2. From germline, CDR1 is SGHAT and CDR2 FQNNGV. V dropped 6 bases and J dropped 3; count of bases not matched to a gene: 11. CDR3 length: 18 amino acids. CDR3 bases: TGTGCCAGCAGGGCCCCGGGACTAGCGGGAGATGGGACAGATACGCAGTATTTT. Translated: CASRAPGLAGDGTDTQYF. Complete variable domain (other parts from reference TRBV11-2 and TRBJ2-3): EAGVAQSPRYKIIEKRQSVAFWCNPISGHATLYWYQQILGQGPKLLIQFQNNGVVDDSQLPKDRFSAERLKGVDSTLKIQPAKLEDSAVYLCASRAPGLAGDGTDTQYFGPGTRLTVL.

The chain carries TRBV29-1 and TRBJ2-1, with D uncertain. Germline CDR1 and CDR2: SQVTM and ANQGSEA. V shed 4 bases and J shed 6 bases, with 22 bases lying between them. The CDR3 sequence is 16 residues long. CDR3 protein: CSVGTRRPRTTNEQFF. For the CDR3, the DNA is TGCAGCGTTGGGACCCGTCGTCCACGGACGACCAATGAGCAGTTCTTC.

This clonotype has at least ten counts. The CDR3 sequence is CASRLAGVSYEQYF. The DNA of the CDR3 is TGTGCCAGCAGGTTAGCGGGAGTATCATACGAGCAGTACTTC. The chain joins TRBV27 to TRBJ2-7; TRBD2 agrees at 9 bases. This CDR3 spans 14 amino acids. Germline assignment: CDR1 MNHEY and CDR2 SMNVEV (reference sequence). The ends lost 6 bases at V and 4 bases at J; junction bases unmatched: 7.

This clonotype showed up just a few times. The rearrangement joins TRBV7-9 to TRBJ1-1, with 7 bases aligning to TRBD1. This CDR3 spans 14 amino acids. CDR1 is SEHNR and CDR2 is FQNEAQ in the germline V gene (reference sequence). Trimming cost V 10 bases and J 2 bases; bases outside gene matches: 10. CDR3 region: CATPKGGINTEAFF. CDR3 nucleotides: TGTGCCACACCCAAAGGGGGCATTAACACTGAAGCTTTCTTT.